This TCR beta chain was profiled in a study of human T cells and chemical hapten exposure. Using its own MiXCR run on the RACE reads, TCRdb lists one record per CDR3 protein. The data show 55,000 to 85,000 distinct CDR3 sequences, roughly 9.8% seen once. The germline CDR1 and CDR2 sequences are MRHNA and SNTAGT. V gave up 5 bases and J gave up 5 bases, with 13 bases separating them. The CDR3 is 13 amino acids. This clonotype was detected ten times or more. Regarding time point: patch test 1, 2 weeks after DPC sensitization. Treatment noted: therapeutic diphenylcyclopropenone sensitization with weekly scalp DPC.

The sample was whole blood, taken in connection with sensitization to the hapten diphenylcyclopropenone (DPC). The TCR comes from a woman between 35 and 50 years old with alopecia areata. Some clones in this sample may be carry-over from other donors' samples. The V gene is TRBV6-4, the J gene TRBJ2-7; D might be TRBD1 or TRBD2, each matching 5 bases. Here the CDR3 reads CASSLNQGDEQYF. In DNA form, the CDR3 reads TGTGCCAGCAGTCTTAATCAGGGAGACGAGCAGTACTTC.